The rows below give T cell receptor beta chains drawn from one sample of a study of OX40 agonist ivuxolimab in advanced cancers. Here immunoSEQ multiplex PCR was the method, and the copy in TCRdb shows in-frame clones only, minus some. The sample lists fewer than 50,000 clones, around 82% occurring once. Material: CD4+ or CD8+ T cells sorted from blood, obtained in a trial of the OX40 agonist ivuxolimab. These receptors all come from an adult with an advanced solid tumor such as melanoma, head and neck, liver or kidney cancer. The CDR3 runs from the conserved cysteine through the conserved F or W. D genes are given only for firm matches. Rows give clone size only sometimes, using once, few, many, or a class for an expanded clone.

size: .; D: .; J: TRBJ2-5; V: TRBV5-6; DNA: TGTGCCAGCAGCTTGCAAGAGACCCAGTACTTC; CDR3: CASSLQETQYF
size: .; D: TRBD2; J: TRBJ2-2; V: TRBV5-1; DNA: TGCGCCAGCAGCATGACTAGCGGGAGGGGATTCACCGGGGAGCTGTTTTTT; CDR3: CASSMTSGRGFTGELFF
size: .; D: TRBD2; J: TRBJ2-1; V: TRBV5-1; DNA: TGCGCCAGCAGCTTGGTGCCTAGCGGGAGTGAGCAGTTCTTC; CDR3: CASSLVPSGSEQFF
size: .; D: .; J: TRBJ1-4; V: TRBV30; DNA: TGTGCCTGGAGTCTTTGGGGGATCAATGAAAAACTGTTTTTT; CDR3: CAWSLWGINEKLFF
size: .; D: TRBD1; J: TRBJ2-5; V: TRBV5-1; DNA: TGCGCCAGCACCCGCCAGGGACAGGGGAAAGAGACCCAGTACTTC; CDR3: CASTRQGQGKETQYF
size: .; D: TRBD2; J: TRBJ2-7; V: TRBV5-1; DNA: TGCGCCAGCAGCACCTTACTAGCGGGGTCCTACGAGCAGTACTTC; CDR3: CASSTLLAGSYEQYF
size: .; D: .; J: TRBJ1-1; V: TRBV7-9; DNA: TGTGCCAGCAGCTTTGGGTTAGAAGGGTCAGGCACTGAAGCTTTCTTT; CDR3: CASSFGLEGSGTEAFF
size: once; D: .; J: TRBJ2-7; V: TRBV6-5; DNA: TGTGCCAGCAGTGGGGCGGGGAATTCCTACGAGCAGTACTTC; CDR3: CASSGAGNSYEQYF
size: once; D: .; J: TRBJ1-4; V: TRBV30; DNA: TGTGCCTGGAGTGCAACAGGGTACCGTGAAAAACTGTTTTTT; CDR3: CAWSATGYREKLFF
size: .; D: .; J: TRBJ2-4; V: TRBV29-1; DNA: TGCAGCGTTGCTCGGCGAGTTGGAAACATTCAGTACTTC; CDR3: CSVARRVGNIQYF
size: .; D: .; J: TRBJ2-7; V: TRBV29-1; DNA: TGCAGCGTCCCCGGGCTCCGGGCGGAGGAGCAGTACTTC; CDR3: CSVPGLRAEEQYF
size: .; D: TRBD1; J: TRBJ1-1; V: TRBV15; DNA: TGTGCCACCAGCACCCTGGGACAGGGTAGCACTGAAGCTTTCTTT; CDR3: CATSTLGQGSTEAFF
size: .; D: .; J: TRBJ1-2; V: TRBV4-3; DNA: TGCGCCAGCAGCCAAGATCGGGGACTGACTAACTATGGCTACACCTTC; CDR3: CASSQDRGLTNYGYTF
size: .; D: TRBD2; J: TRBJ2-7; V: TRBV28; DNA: TGTGCCAGCAGTCTGCGACTAGCGGGAGGTGTAAGGGGGAACGAGCAGTACTTC; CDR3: CASSLRLAGGVRGNEQYF
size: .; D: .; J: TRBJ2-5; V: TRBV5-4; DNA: TGTGCCAGCAGCTTGGACAGGGTGGAAGAGACCCAGTACTTC; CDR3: CASSLDRVEETQYF
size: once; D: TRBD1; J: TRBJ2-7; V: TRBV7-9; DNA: TGTGCCAGCAGCTTATCGGCCGGACAGGGAATCTACGAGCAGTACTTC; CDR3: CASSLSAGQGIYEQYF
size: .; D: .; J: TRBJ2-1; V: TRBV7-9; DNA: TGTGCCAGCAGCTTCTCGAAGCCTGAGCAGTTCTTC; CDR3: CASSFSKPEQFF
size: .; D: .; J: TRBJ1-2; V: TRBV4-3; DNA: TGCGCCAGCAGCCAAGGGACTTTATACTATGGCTACACCTTC; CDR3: CASSQGTLYYGYTF
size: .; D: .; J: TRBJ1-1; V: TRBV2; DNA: TGTGCCAGCAGTGGAATACAGGTGCGCGCTTTCTTT; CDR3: CASSGIQVRAFF
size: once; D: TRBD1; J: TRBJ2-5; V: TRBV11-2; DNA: TGTGCCAGCAGCCCCCTGCGGGACAGGGGGGGGGTAGAGACCCAGTACTTC; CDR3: CASSPLRDRGGVETQYF
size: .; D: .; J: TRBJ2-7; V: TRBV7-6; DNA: TGTGCCAGCAGCCTCCAGGGTTACGAGCAGTACTTC; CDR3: CASSLQGYEQYF
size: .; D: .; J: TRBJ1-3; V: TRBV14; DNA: TGTGCCAGCAGCCGGGGACCAGCCTCTGGAAACACCATATATTTT; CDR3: CASSRGPASGNTIYF
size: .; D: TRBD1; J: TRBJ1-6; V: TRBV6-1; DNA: TGTGCCAGCAGTGTATACAGGGGATCTAATTCACCCCTCCACTTT; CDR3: CASSVYRGSNSPLHF
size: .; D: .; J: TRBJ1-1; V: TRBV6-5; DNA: TGTGCCAGCAGTTACGGGGAGGACACTGAAGCTTTCTTT; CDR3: CASSYGEDTEAFF
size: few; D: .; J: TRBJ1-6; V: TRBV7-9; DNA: TGTGCCAGCAGCCACGCTGGCAGGGAAGGTTCACCCCTCCACTTT; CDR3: CASSHAGREGSPLHF
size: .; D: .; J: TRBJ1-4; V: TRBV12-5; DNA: TGTGCTAGTGGTTTGGCTCCTGATGAAAAACTGTTTTTT; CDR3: CASGLAPDEKLFF
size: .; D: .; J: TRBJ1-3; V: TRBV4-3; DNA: TGCGCCAGCAGCCAAGATGGAATCGGGTCCTCTGGAAACACCATATATTTT; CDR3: CASSQDGIGSSGNTIYF
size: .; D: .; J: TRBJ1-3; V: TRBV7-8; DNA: TGTGCCAGCAGCTTATACCTTTCCAGGCGCTCCTCTGGAAACACCATATATTTT; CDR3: CASSLYLSRRSSGNTIYF
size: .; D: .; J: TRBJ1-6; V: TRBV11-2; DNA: TGTGCCAGCAGCTTAGAGCGCCACAGCAATTCACCCCTCCACTTT; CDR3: CASSLERHSNSPLHF
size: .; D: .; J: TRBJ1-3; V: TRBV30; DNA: TGTGCCTGGAAAGGGTCCGGAAACACCATATATTTT; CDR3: CAWKGSGNTIYF
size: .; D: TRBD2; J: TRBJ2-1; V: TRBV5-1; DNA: TGCGCCAGCAGCTTCAGCGGGAGTGACAATGAGCAGTTCTTC; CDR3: CASSFSGSDNEQFF
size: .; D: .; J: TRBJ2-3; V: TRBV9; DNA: TGTGCCAGCGGGCACACAGATACGCAGTATTTT; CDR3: CASGHTDTQYF
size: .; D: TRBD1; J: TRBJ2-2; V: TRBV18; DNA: TGTGCCAGCTCCGTCCGGACAGGGCAGAACACCGGGGAGCTGTTTTTT; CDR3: CASSVRTGQNTGELFF
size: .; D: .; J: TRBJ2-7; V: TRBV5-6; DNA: TGTGCCAGCAGCAACACCGGGACGGATACCTACGAGCAGTACTTC; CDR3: CASSNTGTDTYEQYF
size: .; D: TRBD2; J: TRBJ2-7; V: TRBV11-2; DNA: TGTGCCAGCAGCCCTCGGGGGGGGCTGCCCTACGAGCAGTACTTC; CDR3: CASSPRGGLPYEQYF
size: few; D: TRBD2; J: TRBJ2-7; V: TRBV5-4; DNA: TGTGCCAGCAGTGGACTAGCGCCCTACGAGCAGTACTTC; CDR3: CASSGLAPYEQYF
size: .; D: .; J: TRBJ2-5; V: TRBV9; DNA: TGTGCCAGCAGCGTAGGGACCGACCAAGAGACCCAGTACTTC; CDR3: CASSVGTDQETQYF
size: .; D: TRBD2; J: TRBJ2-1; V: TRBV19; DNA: TGTGCCAGTAATAGCGGGAGGAGCTACAATGAGCAGTTCTTC; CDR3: CASNSGRSYNEQFF
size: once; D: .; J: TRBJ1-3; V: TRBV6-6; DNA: TGTGCCAGCAGTTACTCGGGGGGGCGACTCGGTACCATATATTTT; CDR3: CASSYSGGRLGTIYF